This entry is about one T cell receptor beta chain. The specificity of this receptor is unknown. The input lacks base qualities; no much larger clone sits a single base away. The collaborating institutions used their own protocols to collect whole blood in K2EDTA tubes. For TCRbeta analysis, collaborator samples were shipped as frozen whole blood, as isolated PBMCs, or as DNA extracted from either sample type. The immunoSEQ Assay, a bias-controlled multiplex PCR, was used to amplify TCRbeta CDR3 regions from genomic DNA. On the authors' methods: Nucleated cell counts per sample were estimated from amplification of reference gene primers within the assay. Sequence reads were collapsed and filtered to measure the absolute abundance of every unique TCRbeta CDR3 rearrangement. Productive Simpson clonality was computed per sample as the square root of Simpson's diversity index over productive rearrangements. As stored in TCRdb, this immuneACCESS dataset retains in-frame rearrangements with V and J assigned. A fraction of the clones does not appear; measured against another copy, unresolved V genes explain less than half of the discrepancy, and the remainder lacks a known reason. The V and J calls and clone size are taken from that table; D and trimming were inferred from the DNA. Counted in this sample were around 95,000 clones; roughly 87% of them appeared once. In total, the top ten clones hold 7.4% of the sample.

The record originates from a study of blood T cell repertoires in COVID-19 (dated by TCRdb to about 2020). General notes on the study: Samples covering the acute and convalescent phases of COVID-19 were provided by collaborators in the United States, Italy and Spain. The prospective study material was composed of cDNA or gDNA derived from T cells, B-cell-depleted T cells, or PBMCs. Deeply sampled blood TCRbeta repertoires from subjects exposed to, actively infected with, or recovered from COVID-19 were included in the dataset. The repertoires were made available in a free public database intended to serve as a resource for research on the immune response to SARS-CoV-2. Samples came from the ongoing ImmuneRACE study (first 160 participants) plus 1,254 subjects from 6 global collaborators. Sample metadata almost always included a de-identified subject ID, COVID-19 status, age in years and sex. HLA class I and class II types, where available, came from metadata supplied by the sample provider rather than from assay-based typing. Summary of the overall study and its limitations: The amount of clinical and demographic metadata varied by source and participant and was provided uncurated.

Per the germline V gene (reference sequence), SGHNT is the CDR1 and YYREEE is the CDR2. After removal of 4 bases from V and 4 bases from J, the junction retains 10 bases not matched to a gene. From its cysteine to its phenylalanine, the CDR3 spans 16 amino acids. Only CDR3 DNA remains: 48 bases, in frame from the first base. The sequence was collected from a man aged 25 to 45 in a cohort sampled during active COVID-19. Sequenced material: peripheral blood. The sequence is built from TRBV5-4 and TRBJ2-3; TRBD1 fits 9 bases in the junction. The CDR3 here reads CASSKPGTGFPDTQYF. The sequence in DNA is TGTGCCAGCAGCAAACCCGGGACAGGGTTTCCAGATACGCAGTATTTT.